The source of this TCR beta chain is a study of T cells in Graves' hyperthyroidism and ophthalmopathy. The study's findings and limits: Most expanded thyroid clonotypes above 0.001 recurred in blood.

Points on this clonotype: Its antigen is unidentified.

In germline, CDR1 is MGHRA, CDR2 YSYEKL. This CDR3 spans 15 amino acids. V gave up 0 bases and J gave up 4 bases, with 12 bases separating them. Researchers barred patients who had uncontrolled infection, other autoimmune disease, pregnancy or lactation. Extraction of PBMCs used 7.5 to 10 ml of fresh peripheral blood. Amplification of TCR beta CDR3 regions used RNA as the template. HTBI primers were the set used in a first-round RT-PCR of the TCR CDR3. TCRdb analysed the multiplex PCR reads with MiXCR anew, one entry per CDR3 protein. The data hold approximately 300,000 distinct CDR3 sequences, with roughly 20% observed a single time.

V gene TRBV4-1 combines with J gene TRBJ1-2, with unresolved D. The clonotype originates from a middle-aged man with Graves' ophthalmopathy. Sequencing input: blood. In DNA form, the CDR3 reads TGCGCCAGCAGCCAAGAAATCGGGGTTTCCTATGGCTACACCTTC. It codes for CASSQEIGVSYGYTF.